This TCR beta chain was obtained from a study of blood T cell repertoires in COVID-19. Trimming cost V 1 base and J 5 bases; bases outside gene matches: 7. The CDR3 sequence is 15 residues long. Using immunoSEQ multiplex PCR, the repertoire was profiled, and TCRdb retains in-frame clones only, with some absent. The data show fewer than 80,000 clones, around 80% seen once. The rearrangement joins TRBV5-3 to TRBJ2-5; TRBD2 agrees at 8 bases. TRBV5-3 is classed as an ORF, of uncertain function. The TCR originated in a man aged 45-65 years with COVID-19, enrolled during active disease. Sequencing used peripheral blood. DNA for the CDR3: TGTGCCAGAAGCTTGAGGCGGGGGGACGGGGAGACCCAGTACTTC. This codes for CARSLRRGDGETQYF.